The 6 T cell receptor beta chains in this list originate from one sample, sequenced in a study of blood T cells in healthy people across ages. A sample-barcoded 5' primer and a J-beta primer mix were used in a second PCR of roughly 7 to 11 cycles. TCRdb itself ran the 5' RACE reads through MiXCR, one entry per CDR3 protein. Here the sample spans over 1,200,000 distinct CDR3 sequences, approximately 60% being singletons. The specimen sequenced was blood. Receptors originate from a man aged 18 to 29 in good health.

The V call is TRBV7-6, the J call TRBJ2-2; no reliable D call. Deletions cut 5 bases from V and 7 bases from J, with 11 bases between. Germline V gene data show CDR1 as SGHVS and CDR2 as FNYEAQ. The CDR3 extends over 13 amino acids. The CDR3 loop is CASSRGPNGELFF. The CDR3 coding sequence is TGTGCCAGCAGCCGCGGCCCAAACGGGGAGCTGTTTTTT.

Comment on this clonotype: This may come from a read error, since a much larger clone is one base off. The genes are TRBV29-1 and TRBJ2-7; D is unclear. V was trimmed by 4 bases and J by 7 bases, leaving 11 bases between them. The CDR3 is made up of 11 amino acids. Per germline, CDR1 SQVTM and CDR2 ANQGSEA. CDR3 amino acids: CSVGGVREQYF. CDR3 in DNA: TGCAGCGTTGGTGGGGTTAGGGAGCAGTACTTC.

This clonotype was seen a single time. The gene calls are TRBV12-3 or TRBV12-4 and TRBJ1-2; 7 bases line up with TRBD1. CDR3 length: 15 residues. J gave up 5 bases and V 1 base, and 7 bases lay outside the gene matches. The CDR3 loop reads CASSLGDSTLYGYTF. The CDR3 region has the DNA TGTGCCAGCAGTTTAGGGGACAGTACCCTTTATGGCTACACCTTC.

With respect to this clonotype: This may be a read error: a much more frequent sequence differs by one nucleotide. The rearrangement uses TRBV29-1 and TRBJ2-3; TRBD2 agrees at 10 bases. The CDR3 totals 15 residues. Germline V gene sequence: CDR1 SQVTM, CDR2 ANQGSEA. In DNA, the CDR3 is TGCAACGTCGTCAAGAGCGGGGGGGCATCAGATACGCAGTATTTT. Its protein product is CNVVKSGGASDTQYF.

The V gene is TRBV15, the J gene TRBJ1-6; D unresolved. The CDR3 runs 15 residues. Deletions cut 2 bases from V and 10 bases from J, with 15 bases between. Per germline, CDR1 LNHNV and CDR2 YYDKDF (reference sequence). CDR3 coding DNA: TGTGCCACCAGCAGAATAGGGCAGGCGATCTCACCCCTCCACTTT. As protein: CATSRIGQAISPLHF.

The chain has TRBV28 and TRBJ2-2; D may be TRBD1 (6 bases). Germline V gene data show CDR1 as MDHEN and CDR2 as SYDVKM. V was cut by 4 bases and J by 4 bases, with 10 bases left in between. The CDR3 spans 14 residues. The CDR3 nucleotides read TGTGCCAGCAGTTCCGGGACATCCACCGGGGAGCTGTTTTTT. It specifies CASSSGTSTGELFF. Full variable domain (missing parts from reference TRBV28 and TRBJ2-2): DVKVTQSSRYLVKRTGEKVFLECVQDMDHENMFWYRQDPGLGLRLIYFSYDVKMKEKGDIPEGYSVSREKKERFSLILESASTNQTSMYLCASSSGTSTGELFFGEGSRLTVL.